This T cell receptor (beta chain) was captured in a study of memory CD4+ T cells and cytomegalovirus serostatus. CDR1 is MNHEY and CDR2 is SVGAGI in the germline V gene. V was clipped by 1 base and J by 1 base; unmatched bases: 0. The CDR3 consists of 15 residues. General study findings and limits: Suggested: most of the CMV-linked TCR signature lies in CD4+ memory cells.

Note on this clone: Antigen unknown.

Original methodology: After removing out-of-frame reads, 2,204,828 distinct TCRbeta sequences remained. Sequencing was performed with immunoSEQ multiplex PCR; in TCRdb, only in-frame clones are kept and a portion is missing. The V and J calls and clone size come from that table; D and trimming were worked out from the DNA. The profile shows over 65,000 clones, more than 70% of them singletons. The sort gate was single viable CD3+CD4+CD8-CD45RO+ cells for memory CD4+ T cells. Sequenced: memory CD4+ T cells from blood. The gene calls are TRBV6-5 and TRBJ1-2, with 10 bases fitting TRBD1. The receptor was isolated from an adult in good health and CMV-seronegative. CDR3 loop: CASSYWTGGNYGYTF. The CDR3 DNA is TGTGCCAGCAGTTACTGGACAGGGGGTAACTATGGCTACACCTTC.